The 9 T cell receptor beta chains below were found in one sample sequenced in a study of CD8+CD57+ T cells in acquired aplastic anemia. CDR3 and TCR beta VDJ profiling relied on genomic DNA as the template. TCRdb re-called the reads through MiXCR, storing one row per CDR3 protein. The sample has roughly 130,000 distinct CDR3 sequences, around 48% seen once. Sample: sorted CD4+, CD8+, or CD8+CD57+ T cells (not recorded which) from PBMCs. Source of these receptors: a human donor in good health, serving as a control.

The genes are TRBV19 and TRBJ1-3; no firm D call. Trimming removed 3 bases at V and 4 bases at J, with 7 bases between. The CDR3 spans 13 residues. Germline assignment: CDR1 LNHDA and CDR2 SQIVND (reference sequence). DNA of the CDR3: TGTGCCAGTAGTATCCCACAGGGAAACACCATATATTTT. Translated, it gives CASSIPQGNTIYF.

On this clonotype itself: In this CDR3 the conserved last residue, phenylalanine or tryptophan, is missing, so a read error is likely. The J gene is TRBJ1-2, the V gene TRBV19, with 7 bases fitting TRBD1. The CDR3 runs 15 residues. The V gene's germline CDR1 is LNHDA and CDR2 SQIVND (reference sequence). Trimming cost V 4 bases and J 0 bases; bases outside gene matches: 5. The CDR3 sequence: CASSTKTGTNYGYTL. CDR3 in DNA: TGTGCCAGTAGTACAAAGACAGGGACTAACTATGGCTACACCCTC.

This sequence joins TRBV29-1 and TRBJ1-4, with 9 nucleotides matching TRBD1. The ends lost 4 bases at V and 13 bases at J; junction bases unmatched: 7. The CDR3 contains 12 residues. The germline V gene has CDR1 SQVTM and CDR2 ANQGSEA. CDR3 sequence (DNA): TGCAGCGTTGGAGGACAGGGGTCACTACTGTTTTTT. It translates to CSVGGQGSLLFF.

There are many counts of this clonotype. The genes are TRBV20-1 and TRBJ2-3, with TRBD1 identical over 9 bases. CDR1 DFQATT and CDR2 SNEGSKA come from the germline V gene (reference sequence). V gave up 3 bases and J gave up 0 bases; unmatched junction bases: 1. The CDR3 is made up of 14 amino acids. Here the CDR3 DNA reads TGCAGTGCTAGTGACAGGGGGAGCACAGATACGCAGTATTTT. Its translation is CSASDRGSTDTQYF.

This clonotype has at least ten counts. The V call is TRBV7-9, the J call TRBJ1-4; perhaps TRBD1 as D (5 bases). The CDR3 sequence is 14 residues long. Trimming shortened V by 5 bases and J by 4 bases, and 11 bases separated the two germline ends. Germline loops: CDR1 SEHNR, CDR2 FQNEAQ (reference sequence). DNA for the CDR3: TGTGCCAGCAGCCCAGACAGACGTAATGAAAAACTGTTTTTT. This sequence encodes CASSPDRRNEKLFF. The complete variable domain, with remaining parts taken from reference TRBV7-9 and TRBJ1-4, reads DTGVSQNPRHKITKRGQNVTFRCDPISEHNRLYWYRQTLGQGPEFLTYFQNEAQLEKSRLLSDRFSAERPKGSFSTLEIQRTEQGDSAMYLCASSPDRRNEKLFFGSGTQLSVL.

This clonotype was counted many times. The V call is TRBV5-6, the J call TRBJ2-1; 7 nucleotides line up with TRBD1. The germline V gene has CDR1 SGHDT and CDR2 YYEEEE. The CDR3 length is 17 residues. J gave up 4 bases and V 4 bases, and 14 bases lay outside the gene matches. The CDR3 DNA reads as TGTGCCAGCAGCGCACTCTCCGGGACAGCGATTTACAATGAGCAGTTCTTC. This gives the protein CASSALSGTAIYNEQFF.

This clonotype has a count of ten or more. This sequence joins TRBV7-2 and TRBJ2-1; D might be TRBD2 (6 bases). CDR1 and CDR2 (germline): SGHTA, FQGNSA. The CDR3 runs to 15 residues. The V gene lost 6 bases and the J gene lost 1 base, with 13 bases spanning the gap. The CDR3 DNA reads as TGTGCCAGCAGTCTCGTGGGGGGATCCTACAATGAGCAGTTCTTC. It codes for CASSLVGGSYNEQFF. Filled out from reference TRBV7-2 and TRBJ2-1, the complete variable domain reads GAGVSQSPSNKVTEKGKDVELRCDPISGHTALYWYRQSLGQGLEFLIYFQGNSAPDKSGLPSDRFSAERTGGSVSTLTIQRTQQEDSAVYLCASSLVGGSYNEQFFGPGTRLTVL.

CDR3 sequence reads: CASSRPQETQYF. The CDR3 region has the DNA TGTGCCAGCAGCCGTCCCCAAGAGACCCAGTACTTC. The chain links TRBV5-6 to TRBJ2-5; no clear D. The CDR3 has 12 residues. CDR1 and CDR2 from the germline V gene are SGHDT and YYEEEE. V was shortened by 4 bases and J by 1 base, with 5 bases between the two germline ends.

This clonotype was counted a few times. The chain links TRBV24-1 to TRBJ2-1, with D tentatively TRBD1 (7 bases). Germline loops: CDR1 KGHDR, CDR2 SFDVKD. With 9 bases removed from V and 2 bases from J, the gap between germline ends came to 19 bases. This CDR3 region has 16 residues. CDR3 bases: TGTGCCACCTCGACCTCGAGCAGGGGGGCCTACAATGAGCAGTTCTTC. The encoded protein is CATSTSSRGAYNEQFF.